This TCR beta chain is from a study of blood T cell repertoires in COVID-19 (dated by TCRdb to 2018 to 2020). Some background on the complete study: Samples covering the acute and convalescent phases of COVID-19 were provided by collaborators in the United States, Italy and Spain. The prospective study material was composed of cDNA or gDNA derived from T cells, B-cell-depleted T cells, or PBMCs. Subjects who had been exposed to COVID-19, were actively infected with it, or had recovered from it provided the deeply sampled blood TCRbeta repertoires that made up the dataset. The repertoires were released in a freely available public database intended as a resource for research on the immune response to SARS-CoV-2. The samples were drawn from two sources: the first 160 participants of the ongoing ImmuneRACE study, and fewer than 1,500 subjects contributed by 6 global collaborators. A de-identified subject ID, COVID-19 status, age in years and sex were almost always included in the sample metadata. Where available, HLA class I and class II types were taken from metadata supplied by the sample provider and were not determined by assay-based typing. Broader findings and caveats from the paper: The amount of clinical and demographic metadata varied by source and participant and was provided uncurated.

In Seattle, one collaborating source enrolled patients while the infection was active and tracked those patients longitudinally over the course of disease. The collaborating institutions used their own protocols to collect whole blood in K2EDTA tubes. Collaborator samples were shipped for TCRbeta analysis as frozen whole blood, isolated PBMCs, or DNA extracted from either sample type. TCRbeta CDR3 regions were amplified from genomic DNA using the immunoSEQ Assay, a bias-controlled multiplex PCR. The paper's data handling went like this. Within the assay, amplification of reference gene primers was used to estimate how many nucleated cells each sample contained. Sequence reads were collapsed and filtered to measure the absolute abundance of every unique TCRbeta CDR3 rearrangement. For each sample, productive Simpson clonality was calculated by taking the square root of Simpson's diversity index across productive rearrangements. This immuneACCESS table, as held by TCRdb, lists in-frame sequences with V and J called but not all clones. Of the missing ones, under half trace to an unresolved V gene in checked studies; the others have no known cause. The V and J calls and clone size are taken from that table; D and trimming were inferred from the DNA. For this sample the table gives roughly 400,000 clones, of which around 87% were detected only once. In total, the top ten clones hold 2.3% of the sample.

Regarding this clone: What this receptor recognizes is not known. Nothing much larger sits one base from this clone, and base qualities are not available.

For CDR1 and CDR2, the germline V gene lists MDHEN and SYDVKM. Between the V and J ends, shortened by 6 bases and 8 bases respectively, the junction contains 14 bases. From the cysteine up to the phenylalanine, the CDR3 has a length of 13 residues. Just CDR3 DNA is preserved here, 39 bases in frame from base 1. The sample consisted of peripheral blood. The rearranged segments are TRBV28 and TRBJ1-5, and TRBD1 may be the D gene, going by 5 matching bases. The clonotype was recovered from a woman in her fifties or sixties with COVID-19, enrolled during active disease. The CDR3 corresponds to CASRTVRREPQHF. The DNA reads TGTGCCAGCAGGACAGTGAGAAGGGAGCCCCAGCATTTT. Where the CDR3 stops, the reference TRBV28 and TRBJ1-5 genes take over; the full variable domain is DVKVTQSSRYLVKRTGEKVFLECVQDMDHENMFWYRQDPGLGLRLIYFSYDVKMKEKGDIPEGYSVSREKKERFSLILESASTNQTSMYLCASRTVRREPQHFGDGTRLSIL.